This TCR beta chain comes out of a study of spatial heterogeneity in lung cancer. On the study more broadly: PBMC samples from follow-up, when available, were sequenced at a median of roughly two years post-resection.

At least ten counts were recorded for this clonotype. This sample's time point: blood at routine non-recurrence follow-up after resection. Every molecule of TCR cDNA had its own unique molecular identifier. TCRdb analysed the 5' RACE reads with MiXCR anew, one entry per CDR3 protein. This table has some 30,000 distinct CDR3 sequences, almost 5.5% appearing once. The germline gives CDR1 ENHRY, CDR2 SYGVKD. This CDR3 spans 14 amino acids. J was trimmed by 2 bases and V by 4 bases; bases with no gene match: 1. This TCR was sampled from a female donor with early-stage non-small cell lung cancer. V is TRBV10-3 and J is TRBJ2-3; 9 bases map to TRBD2. This specimen consisted of PBMCs, obtained at follow-up. DNA of the CDR3: TGTGCCATCAGTGCTAGCGGGGTCACAGATACGCAGTATTTT. This translates into CAISASGVTDTQYF.